This T cell receptor beta chain was captured in a study of blood T cell repertoires in COVID-19. Study as a whole: Material from acute and convalescent COVID-19 was sourced from the United States, Italy and Spain. T cells, B-cell-depleted T cells, or PBMCs supplied cDNA or gDNA.

Adults between roughly 18 and 90 years of age took part from about two dozen US areas. Symptom resolution, clearance, or two negative PCRs marked the recovered donors of Cohort 3. Clones were read by immunoSEQ multiplex PCR, and TCRdb kept only the in-frame ones, dropping some. The profile shows roughly 290,000 clones, 75% to 90% of them singletons. This clone was observed once. The CDR3 spans 13 residues. Germline V gene data show CDR1 as MDHEN and CDR2 as SYDVKM. The junction had 5 bases not matched to a gene; V was cut back by 8 bases and J by 3 bases. The source material was PBMCs or T cells enriched from blood (not recorded which). The receptor was isolated from a woman between 40 and 55 years old who had recovered from COVID-19. The chain has TRBV28 and TRBJ1-2; 8 positions match TRBD1. This CDR3 reads CASYRGSDYGYTF. CDR3 nucleotides: TGTGCCAGCTACAGGGGGAGTGACTATGGCTACACCTTC.